The 17 T cell receptor beta chains listed next were all sequenced from one sample in a study of blood T cell repertoires in COVID-19. Assay used: immunoSEQ multiplex PCR; TCRdb lists only in-frame clones, some missing. The table shows roughly 80,000 clones, with approximately 82% occurring only once. Sequenced: peripheral blood. The receptors stem from a human donor in a cohort sampled during active COVID-19.

This chain connects TRBV19 to TRBJ1-3; tentative D call: TRBD1 (5 bases). The CDR3 runs 15 residues. The V end was cut by 5 bases, the J end by 1 base, with 12 bases between. CDR1 and CDR2 (germline): LNHDA, SQIVND (reference sequence). Here the CDR3 reads CASSATQGSGNTIYF. Written as DNA, the CDR3 is TGTGCCAGTAGTGCCACTCAGGGTTCTGGAAACACCATATATTTT.

The V gene is TRBV6-5, the J gene TRBJ1-4; TRBD1 matches at 9 bases. The length of the CDR3 is 13 residues. V was clipped by 8 bases and J by 7 bases; unmatched bases: 5. The germline V gene encodes CDR1 MNHEY and CDR2 SVGAGI. CDR3 loop: CASRTGVAEKLFF. The CDR3 DNA reads as TGTGCCAGCCGGACAGGGGTTGCTGAAAAACTGTTTTTT.

V is TRBV19 and J is TRBJ2-2, with 7 positions matching TRBD1. The CDR3 consists of 14 residues. Germline V gene sequence: CDR1 LNHDA, CDR2 SQIVND (reference sequence). V trimming: 7 bases; J trimming: 9 bases; junction bases outside the gene matches: 11. The CDR3 spells CASMRQGVPWELFF. The CDR3 bases are TGTGCCAGTATGAGGCAGGGGGTCCCGTGGGAGCTGTTTTTT.

To note about this clone: This sample includes further DNA sequences coding for the same CDR3. The chain employs TRBV6-5 and TRBJ1-5; 8 bases agree with TRBD1. There are 15 residues in the CDR3. V lost 5 bases and J lost 3; bases outside the gene matches: 6. Germline CDR1 reads MNHEY; CDR2 reads SVGAGI. The CDR3 reads CASSPDRGSNQPQHF. The DNA of the CDR3 is TGTGCCAGCAGTCCTGACAGGGGCTCCAATCAGCCCCAGCATTTT.

J is TRBJ1-6 and V is TRBV6-6; TRBD1 matches 9 bases. CDR3 size: 16 residues. V gave up 2 bases and J gave up 10 bases; unmatched junction bases: 9. CDR1 is MNHNY, CDR2 SVGAGI, per germline (reference sequence). This CDR3 is CASSYLRDRDGSPLHF. The CDR3 DNA sequence: TGTGCCAGCAGTTACCTCCGGGACAGGGATGGGTCACCCCTCCACTTT.

The chain uses TRBV9 and TRBJ2-2; 9 bases agree with TRBD1. CDR1 and CDR2 (germline): SGDLS, YYNGEE. The ends lost 4 bases at V and 7 bases at J; junction bases unmatched: 11. The CDR3 is made up of 16 amino acids. Here the CDR3 DNA reads TGTGCCAGCAGCCCCGGGACAGGGAGAGTTATCGGGGAGCTGTTTTTT. It is translated as CASSPGTGRVIGELFF. The full variable domain, rest sourced from reference TRBV9 and TRBJ2-2, is DSGVTQTPKHLITATGQRVTLRCSPRSGDLSVYWYQQSLDQGLQFLIQYYNGEERAKGNILERFSAQQFPDLHSELNLSSLELGDSALYFCASSPGTGRVIGELFFGEGSRLTVL.

The chain employs TRBV3-1 (or the pseudogene TRBV3-2) and TRBJ1-4; maybe TRBD1 (6 bases). CDR1 and CDR2 (germline): LGHDT, YNNKEL (reference sequence). The CDR3 extends over 14 amino acids. Deletions cut 3 bases from V and 4 bases from J, with 9 bases between. CDR3 in amino acids: CASSHDRSNEKLFF. DNA of the CDR3: TGTGCCAGCAGCCACGACAGGAGTAATGAAAAACTGTTTTTT.

The V call is TRBV14, the J call TRBJ2-3, with 9 bases aligning to TRBD2. Losses at the gene ends were 3 bases for V and 1 base for J; bases not matched to a gene: 2. CDR1 and CDR2 (germline): SGHDN, FVKESK. The CDR3 covers 15 residues. CDR3: CASSHPSGGTDTQYF. In DNA form, the CDR3 reads TGTGCCAGCAGCCACCCTAGCGGGGGCACAGATACGCAGTATTTT.

Here the CDR3 DNA reads TGTGCCAGCAGCCCCCTTCTAAGGGGTGAAGGCTACGAGCAGTACTTC. Translating it yields CASSPLLRGEGYEQYF. The chain recombines TRBV3-1 (or the pseudogene TRBV3-2) with TRBJ2-7; D is perhaps TRBD1 (5 bases). CDR1 is LGHDT, CDR2 YNNKEL, per germline (reference sequence). Between the trimmed V and J ends, which lost 4 bases and 3 bases, there was a span of 19 bases. This CDR3 region has 16 residues.

The gene calls are TRBV5-1 and TRBJ2-2; a possible D gene is TRBD2 (5 bases). Looked up from germline, CDR1 is SGHRS and CDR2 is YFSETQ. This CDR3 comprises 16 residues. Between the trimmed V and J ends, which lost 0 bases and 2 bases, there was a span of 11 bases. In nucleotides, the CDR3 is TGCGCCAGCAGCTTGGCCGGGATCCTTAACACCGGGGAGCTGTTTTTT. Its protein product is CASSLAGILNTGELFF.

This clone was seen more than once but under ten times. The rearrangement links TRBV9 to TRBJ1-2; TRBD1 aligns across 10 bases. CDR1 and CDR2 from the germline V gene are SGDLS and YYNGEE. There are 16 residues in the CDR3. The ends lost 5 bases at V and 3 bases at J; junction bases unmatched: 10. The CDR3 loop is CASSAGTGDQHYGYTF. The CDR3 DNA sequence: TGTGCCAGCAGTGCCGGGACAGGGGATCAACACTATGGCTACACCTTC.

This chain links TRBV10-2 with TRBJ2-7, with TRBD2 matching over 11 bases. The germline V gene encodes CDR1 WSHSY and CDR2 SAAADI. V was clipped by 6 bases and J by 4 bases; unmatched bases: 5. The length of the CDR3 is 14 residues. The CDR3 protein is CASRPPSGGYEQYF. CDR3 nucleotides: TGCGCCAGCAGGCCCCCTAGCGGGGGGTACGAGCAGTACTTC.

V is TRBV20-1 and J is TRBJ1-1, with a weak D call TRBD1 (5 bases). Between the trimmed V and J ends, which lost 3 bases and 5 bases, there was a span of 7 bases. The germline CDR1 and CDR2 sequences are DFQATT and SNEGSKA (reference sequence). The CDR3 contains 11 residues. DNA for the CDR3: TGCAGTGCTAGGGGGGGGACTGAAGCTTTCTTT. Translation: CSARGGTEAFF.

This clone was detected a few times. The rearrangement links TRBV7-6 to TRBJ2-1; 12 bases line up with TRBD2. CDR1 is SGHVS, CDR2 FNYEAQ, per germline. V shed 2 bases and J 9 bases; nucleotides not matched to a gene: 5. The CDR3 totals 15 residues. The CDR3 sequence: CASSLLGLAGSEQFF. CDR3 nucleotide sequence: TGTGCCAGCAGCTTATTAGGACTAGCGGGGAGTGAGCAGTTCTTC.

This rearrangement joins TRBV19 to TRBJ2-5; D is possibly TRBD1 (5 bases). This CDR3 region has 15 residues. Trimming took off 2 bases at V and 1 base at J, with 11 bases between the two ends. CDR1 and CDR2 (germline): LNHDA, SQIVND (reference sequence). The CDR3 protein is CASSISWGIQETQYF. The CDR3 DNA is TGTGCCAGTAGTATATCTTGGGGCATCCAAGAGACCCAGTACTTC.

This clone was seen more than once but under ten times. The CDR3: CASSPVVAGGGANVLTF. CDR3 DNA sequence: TGTGCCAGCTCACCGGTCGTCGCGGGAGGTGGGGCCAACGTCCTGACTTTC. The V gene is TRBV18, the J gene TRBJ2-6; the match to TRBD2 covers 8 bases. The V gene's germline CDR1 is KGHSH and CDR2 LQKENI. V trimming: 3 bases; J trimming: 3 bases; junction bases outside the gene matches: 7. CDR3 length: 17 amino acids.

The chain couples TRBV11-2 to TRBJ2-1; 7 bases line up with TRBD1. Germline CDR1 is SGHAT and CDR2 is FQNNGV. V gave up 1 base and J gave up 4 bases; unmatched junction bases: 4. The CDR3 has 15 amino acids. The CDR3 DNA follows: TGTGCCAGCAGCTTAGCAGGGACAGAGTACAATGAGCAGTTCTTC. It codes for CASSLAGTEYNEQFF.